These 19 T cell receptor beta chains were sequenced from one sample in a study of blood T cells in healthy people across ages (dated by TCRdb to the mid-2010s). The library was built by means of 5' RACE. The data were produced on an Illumina HiSeq 2500. The second PCR ran for about 7 to 11 cycles and used a J-beta primer mix along with a sample-barcoded 5' primer. TCRdb reanalyzed the raw reads on its own, using fastp at Q25 for trimming and MiXCR for clone calling, and kept in-frame beta chains. Rows with a matching CDR3 protein are joined into one entry that keeps the most common DNA and genes. The table for this sample lists about a million distinct CDR3 sequences; roughly 47% of them were counted only once. About a fifth of the sample goes to the ten largest clones. The specimen was blood. These TCRs come from a woman aged 55 to 70 in good health.

CDR3 sequence reads: CASSQRSTQYF. The CDR3 DNA sequence: TGTGCCAGCAGCCAGCGGAGTACGCAGTATTTT. This chain joins TRBV5-6 and TRBJ2-3; weak D call: TRBD2 (5 bases). This CDR3 spans 11 amino acids. The V and J ends lost 4 bases and 8 bases respectively, with 8 bases between them. CDR1 and CDR2 (germline): SGHDT, YYEEEE.

The table lists this clonotype with a count of one. The genes are TRBV28 and TRBJ2-7; D may be TRBD1 (7 bases). The CDR3 is 16 residues long. The germline V and J ends were trimmed by 1 base and 2 bases, with 15 bases remaining between them. Per germline, CDR1 MDHEN and CDR2 SYDVKM. The CDR3 spells CASSLFAGGLTYEQYF. CDR3 sequence (DNA): TGTGCCAGCAGTTTATTCGCAGGGGGGCTTACCTACGAGCAGTACTTC.

With respect to this clonotype: A junction boundary mismatches the germline segment, possibly from a read error. This chain uses TRBV29-1 with TRBJ2-3; D may match TRBD1 or TRBD2 (6 bases each). CDR1 is SQVTM, CDR2 ANQGSEA, per germline. CDR3 length: 13 amino acids. As DNA, the CDR3 is TGCAGCGCTGAAATTGGGGGGCTAGATACGCAGTATTTT. Encoded protein: CSAEIGGLDTQYF.

This clonotype was recorded only once. This chain connects TRBV9 to TRBJ2-1; no clear D. CDR1 SGDLS and CDR2 YYNGEE come from the germline V gene. CDR3 length: 13 residues. With 0 bases removed from V and 5 bases from J, the gap between germline ends came to 6 bases. The CDR3 here is CASSVGLHNEQFF. CDR3 nucleotide sequence: TGTGCCAGCAGCGTAGGGCTGCACAATGAGCAGTTCTTC. Using reference TRBV9 and TRBJ2-1 for the parts outside the CDR3, the full variable domain is DSGVTQTPKHLITATGQRVTLRCSPRSGDLSVYWYQQSLDQGLQFLIQYYNGEERAKGNILERFSAQQFPDLHSELNLSSLELGDSALYFCASSVGLHNEQFFGPGTRLTVL.

The chain has TRBV27 and TRBJ2-5; D possibly matches TRBD1 or TRBD2 (5 bases each). This CDR3 is 12 amino acids long. From germline, CDR1 is MNHEY and CDR2 SMNVEV (reference sequence). The V end was cut by 5 bases, the J end by 13 bases, with 17 bases between. For the CDR3, the DNA is TGTGCCAGCAGTCCCCATCGGGGCGAGCTGTACTTC. The encoded protein is CASSPHRGELYF.

This chain joins TRBV12-3 or TRBV12-4 and TRBJ2-1; D gene uncertain. The J call is doubtful: the DNA matches TRBJ2-7 better. The CDR3 is 15 amino acids. The CDR3 spells CASNPDGSSYNEQYF. The CDR3 region has the DNA TGTGCCAGCAATCCGGACGGAAGCTCCTACAATGAGCAGTACTTC.

The V gene is TRBV18, the J gene TRBJ1-2; 8 nucleotides agree with TRBD1. Germline V gene sequence: CDR1 KGHSH, CDR2 LQKENI. With V trimmed by 2 bases and J by 8 bases, 7 bases remained unmatched. This CDR3 region has 14 residues. The CDR3 DNA sequence: TGTGCCAGCTCACCAACGGGACAGGCGGAGGGCTACACCTTC. Protein sequence: CASSPTGQAEGYTF.

Only a few counts were recorded for this clonotype. J is TRBJ1-4 and V is TRBV28, with 8 bases aligning to TRBD1. The CDR3 sequence is 14 residues long. Trimming cost V 6 bases and J 7 bases; bases outside gene matches: 7. From germline, CDR1 is MDHEN and CDR2 SYDVKM. CDR3 bases: TGTGCCAGCAGATCGGACAGGGACGGTGAAAAACTGTTTTTT. Amino acids: CASRSDRDGEKLFF.

The chain recombines TRBV27 with TRBJ2-7; tentative D call: TRBD2 (7 bases). Germline V gene sequence: CDR1 MNHEY, CDR2 SMNVEV (reference sequence). The CDR3 covers 15 residues. Trimming removed 3 bases at V and 7 bases at J, with 19 bases between. The CDR3 here is CASSFWSRGAGEQYF. CDR3 sequence (DNA): TGTGCCAGCAGTTTCTGGAGTCGGGGGGCTGGGGAGCAGTACTTC.

The CDR3 DNA sequence: TGTGCCAGCAGTTTTTCGGAGGACTACAATAAGAATGAGCGGTACTTC. Encoded protein: CASSFSEDYNKNERYF. The chain couples TRBV12-3 or TRBV12-4 to TRBJ2-5; D is possibly TRBD2 (6 bases). The CDR3 covers 16 residues. V was pared by 3 bases and J by 13 bases, with 27 bases between.

The chain uses TRBV5-1 and TRBJ1-2; D remains ambiguous. The CDR3 runs 14 residues. Germline-derived CDR1 and CDR2 are SGHRS and YFSETQ. Trimming stripped 0 bases from V and 4 bases from J, with 10 bases between. The CDR3 here is CASSLGDPGYGYTF. The CDR3 region has the DNA TGCGCCAGCAGCTTGGGAGATCCAGGCTATGGCTACACCTTC.

V is TRBV15 and J is TRBJ2-1; TRBD2 matches at 12 bases. Looked up from germline, CDR1 is LNHNV and CDR2 is YYDKDF (reference sequence). The CDR3 sequence is 18 residues long. V shed 8 bases and J 8 bases; nucleotides not matched to a gene: 19. The CDR3 DNA reads TGTGCCACCGGCAAGGGACTAGCGGGTATACCTGGGGGTTATGAGCAGTTCTTC. It is translated as CATGKGLAGIPGGYEQFF. Full variable domain (outside the CDR3, taken from reference TRBV15 and TRBJ2-1): DAMVIQNPRYQVTQFGKPVTLSCSQTLNHNVMYWYQQKSSQAPKLLFHYYDKDFNNEADTPDNFQSRRPNTSFCFLDIRSPGLGDTAMYLCATGKGLAGIPGGYEQFFGPGTRLTVL.

The J gene is TRBJ1-5, the V gene TRBV7-9; tentatively, D is TRBD1 (5 bases). Germline CDR1 SEHNR, CDR2 FQNEAQ (reference sequence). The ends were cut back, 6 bases at V and 3 bases at J, with 21 bases in the middle. This CDR3 is 17 amino acids long. The CDR3 sequence is CASSLGGAGTPNQPQHF. In DNA form, the CDR3 reads TGTGCCAGCAGTCTGGGAGGGGCAGGTACCCCCAATCAGCCCCAGCATTTT.

The CDR3 protein is CASSGDRGWGYTF. The CDR3 DNA reads TGTGCCAGCAGCGGCGACAGGGGCTGGGGCTACACCTTC. This chain uses TRBV28 with TRBJ1-2; TRBD1 matches at 8 bases. Germline CDR1 reads MDHEN; CDR2 reads SYDVKM. J lost 8 bases, V lost 6 bases, and 8 bases had no gene match. The CDR3 runs 13 residues.

The sample holds a few counts of this clonotype. This chain links TRBV18 with TRBJ2-7; no firm D call. With 2 bases removed from V and 2 bases from J, the gap between germline ends came to 10 bases. Looked up from germline, CDR1 is KGHSH and CDR2 is LQKENI. This CDR3 contains 14 residues. The CDR3 nucleotides are TGTGCCAGCTCACCAATCGACCGACCCTACGAGCAGTACTTC. Protein product: CASSPIDRPYEQYF.

The sample holds one count of this clonotype. CDR3: CASSLGPPENSPLHF. CDR3 DNA: TGTGCCAGCAGTTTAGGGCCACCTGAGAATTCACCCCTCCACTTT. V usage is TRBV12-3 or TRBV12-4 and J usage is TRBJ1-6; D uncertain. This CDR3 region has 15 residues. The germline V and J ends were trimmed by 1 base and 7 bases, with 11 bases remaining between them.

In regard to this clonotype: A read error may be the cause here, since a much bigger clone is one base away. The genes are TRBV4-2 and TRBJ2-3, with TRBD2 identical over 10 bases. The CDR3 covers 18 residues. Looked up from germline, CDR1 is LGHNA and CDR2 is YNFKEQ. Trimming at V came to 0 bases and at J to 2 bases, leaving 8 bases not matched to a gene. For the CDR3, the DNA is TGTGCCAGCAGCCAAGAGGAGGCACTAGCGGGATTCACAGATACGCAGTATTTT. Translated, it gives CASSQEEALAGFTDTQYF.

The V call is TRBV15, the J call TRBJ1-2; 9 bases map to TRBD1. The length of the CDR3 is 14 residues. Germline assignment: CDR1 LNHNV and CDR2 YYDKDF (reference sequence). V lost 8 bases and J lost 2; bases outside the gene matches: 6. CDR3 in DNA: TGTGCCACCTCATGGACAGGGGCCAACTATGGCTACACCTTC. It codes for CATSWTGANYGYTF.

J is TRBJ2-2 and V is TRBV12-3 or TRBV12-4; unclear D gene. Trimming shortened V by 8 bases and J by 0 bases, and 10 bases separated the two germline ends. The CDR3 consists of 14 residues. CDR3 loop: CASGRSPNTGELFF. CDR3 in DNA: TGTGCCAGCGGACGGTCCCCGAACACCGGGGAGCTGTTTTTT.